These 31 T cell receptor beta chains originate from one sample sequenced in a study of blood T cells in healthy people across ages. Primed by a sample-barcoded 5' primer and a J-beta primer mix, a second PCR proceeded for about 6 to 11 cycles. Via MiXCR, TCRdb re-called the 5' RACE reads, giving one row per CDR3 protein. The data contain over a million distinct CDR3 sequences, more than 40% of them singletons. Sequencing used blood. Receptor source: a woman in her sixties in good health.

The rearrangement joins TRBV9 to TRBJ2-7; no definite D call. V was clipped by 0 bases and J by 0 bases, with 10 bases between them. The CDR3 is made up of 15 amino acids. CDR1 is SGDLS and CDR2 is YYNGEE in the germline V gene. CDR3 amino acids: CASSVGTLSSYEQYF. The CDR3 nucleotides are TGTGCCAGCAGCGTAGGAACGCTTAGCTCCTACGAGCAGTACTTC.

The sample holds a few counts of this clonotype. The V gene is TRBV29-1, the J gene TRBJ2-1, with TRBD2 identical over 14 bases. The CDR3 runs 18 residues. Per the germline V gene, CDR1 is SQVTM and CDR2 is ANQGSEA. Germline trimming cut 3 bases from V and 9 bases from J; bases unmatched to any gene: 16. The CDR3 is CSVDGTSGSNHRGTEQFF. Here the CDR3 DNA reads TGCAGCGTTGACGGGACTAGCGGGAGCAACCACCGTGGAACTGAGCAGTTCTTC.

This clonotype has a handful of counts. The V and J genes are TRBV27 and TRBJ1-1; D may be TRBD1 (5 bases). CDR1 and CDR2 from the germline V gene are MNHEY and SMNVEV (reference sequence). Trimming stripped 7 bases from V and 7 bases from J, with 16 bases between. There are 13 residues in the CDR3. CDR3 sequence: CASKLQGGNEAFF. In DNA form, the CDR3 reads TGTGCCAGCAAATTGCAGGGAGGAAATGAAGCTTTCTTT.

Note on this clonotype: One end of the junction varies from germline; a read error may be responsible. The V gene is TRBV4-1, the J gene TRBJ2-7, with D possibly TRBD1 on 5 matching bases. Germline CDR1 and CDR2: MGHRA and YSYEKL. This CDR3 has 14 amino acids. The DNA for the CDR3 is TGCGCCAGCGGCCAAGTCAGGGACTCCTACGAGCAGTACTTC. This encodes CASGQVRDSYEQYF.

Details on this clonotype: A much larger clone differs from this one at a single base, so this may be a read error. The rearrangement uses TRBV4-1 and TRBJ2-7; 8 nucleotides match TRBD2. The CDR3 is 14 amino acids. The germline gives CDR1 MGHRA, CDR2 YSYEKL. DNA of the CDR3: TGCACCAGCAGCCAAGGACTAGCCTCCTACGAGCAGTACTTC. Its protein product is CTSSQGLASYEQYF.

This rearrangement joins TRBV4-1 to TRBJ2-5, with D tentatively TRBD2 (7 bases). Germline-derived CDR1 and CDR2 are MGHRA and YSYEKL. This CDR3 spans 19 amino acids. Trimming removed 0 bases at V and 4 bases at J, with 24 bases between. The chain's CDR3 is CASSQERGRAEPDRETQYF. The CDR3 DNA reads as TGCGCCAGCAGCCAAGAAAGGGGGAGGGCGGAACCAGATAGAGAGACCCAGTACTTC.

The chain carries TRBV9 and TRBJ2-5, with TRBD1 identical over 9 bases. The J call may be in error: the DNA end matches TRBJ2-7 better. Germline CDR1 SGDLS, CDR2 YYNGEE. This CDR3 comprises 15 residues. CDR3 in DNA: TGTGCCAGCAGCGCCGGGACAGGGCCAACCTACGAGCAGTACTTC. Residues: CASSAGTGPTYEQYF.

The chain joins TRBV6-6 to TRBJ2-7; 10 bases are shared with TRBD1. The ends lost 7 bases at V and 4 bases at J; junction bases unmatched: 7. The CDR3 is made up of 14 amino acids. Germline assignment: CDR1 MNHNY and CDR2 SVGAGI (reference sequence). The CDR3 DNA reads TGTGCCAGCACCCCCCAGGGACAGGGGTACGAGCAGTACTTC. As protein: CASTPQGQGYEQYF.

The chain carries TRBV20-1 and TRBJ2-2; D perhaps matches TRBD1 (5 bases). The CDR3 consists of 16 residues. V was cut by 0 bases and J by 2 bases, with 13 bases left in between. CDR1 is DFQATT and CDR2 is SNEGSKA in the germline V gene (reference sequence). The CDR3: CSARDPRGSNTGELFF. In DNA form, the CDR3 reads TGCAGTGCTAGAGATCCAAGGGGCAGTAACACCGGGGAGCTGTTTTTT.

With regard to this clonotype: At one of its ends the junction is not consistent with the germline gene, which may arise from a read error. This chain uses TRBV29-1 with TRBJ1-6; weak D call: TRBD1 (5 bases). CDR3 length: 16 amino acids. CDR1 SQVTM and CDR2 ANQGSEA come from the germline V gene. The chain's CDR3 is CNVEDPPQGANSPLHF. Here the CDR3 DNA reads TGCAACGTTGAAGATCCCCCGCAGGGTGCAAATTCACCCCTCCACTTT.

In its sample, this clonotype was seen a few times. The chain has TRBV6-6 and TRBJ1-2; TRBD1 matches at 7 bases. Per the germline V gene, CDR1 is MNHNY and CDR2 is SVGAGI (reference sequence). This CDR3 contains 16 residues. V shed 6 bases and J 2 bases; nucleotides not matched to a gene: 12. CDR3 DNA: TGTGCCAGCAGCCGGGACAGTCTCCAACCGAACTATGGCTACACCTTC. Translation: CASSRDSLQPNYGYTF.

This clonotype was counted between two and nine times. The chain uses TRBV29-1 and TRBJ1-6; possible D gene TRBD1, 6 bases. The CDR3 is 14 residues long. V lost 4 bases, J lost 5 bases, and 12 bases lay in between. Germline V lookup: CDR1 SQVTM, CDR2 ANQGSEA. The CDR3 reads CSVGSGTNNSPLHF. CDR3 DNA sequence: TGCAGCGTTGGGTCAGGGACAAATAATTCACCCCTCCACTTT.

The count of this clonotype is one. The chain is built from TRBV20-1 and TRBJ2-1, with TRBD2 as a possible D gene (5 bases). V lost 6 bases and J lost 5, with 14 bases in between. CDR3 length equals 13 residues. From germline, CDR1 is DFQATT and CDR2 SNEGSKA (reference sequence). CDR3 coding DNA: TGCAGTGCCAGCGAGGGCCCGGACAATGAGCAGTTCTTC. It translates to CSASEGPDNEQFF.

This clonotype appeared many times. The chain combines TRBV5-4 with TRBJ2-2, with 8 bases that match TRBD2. The J segment lost 5 bases and the V segment lost 3 bases, leaving 12 bases of the junction unmatched. The CDR3 length is 17 residues. CDR1 SGHNT and CDR2 YYREEE come from the germline V gene (reference sequence). The CDR3, as DNA: TGTGCCAGCAGCTCGCCCTCCGGGACTAGTTCTACCGGGGAGCTGTTTTTT. This sequence encodes CASSSPSGTSSTGELFF.

This sequence joins TRBV6-2 or TRBV6-3 and TRBJ2-3, with 8 bases matching TRBD2. The germline V gene has CDR1 MNHEY and CDR2 SVGEGT. V lost 6 bases to trimming and J lost 6 bases; unmatched junction nucleotides: 8. The length of the CDR3 is 14 residues. CDR3 in amino acids: CASRPSGSKDTQYF. In DNA, the CDR3 is TGTGCCAGCAGACCAAGCGGGAGTAAGGATACGCAGTATTTT.

The CDR3 sequence is CSAKEGAYGYTF. The CDR3 DNA is TGCAGCGCAAAAGAAGGGGCCTATGGCTACACCTTC. The genes are TRBV29-1 and TRBJ1-2, with TRBD1 as a possible D gene (5 bases). Trimming took 7 bases from V and 4 from J, leaving 13 bases between them. The V gene's germline CDR1 is SQVTM and CDR2 ANQGSEA. The CDR3 is 12 residues long.

The rearrangement links TRBV4-1 to TRBJ2-7, with D perhaps matching TRBD1 or TRBD2 (5 bases each). Germline lookup yields CDR1 MGHRA and CDR2 YSYEKL. V dropped 3 bases and J dropped 1 base, with 10 bases sitting between them. The CDR3 loop spans 14 amino acids. The CDR3 DNA sequence: TGCGCCAGCAGCCACCGGGACGGGTCCTACGAGCAGTACTTC. It is translated as CASSHRDGSYEQYF.

V gene TRBV12-3 or TRBV12-4 combines with J gene TRBJ2-3; D is possibly TRBD2 (5 bases). The CDR3 totals 14 residues. V shed 6 bases and J shed 4 bases, with 14 bases lying between them. CDR3 in amino acids: CASSRGHSADTQYF. DNA for the CDR3: TGTGCCAGCAGCCGAGGGCACAGTGCAGATACGCAGTATTTT.

The chain links TRBV20-1 to TRBJ2-1; 9 bases are shared with TRBD2. This CDR3 contains 16 residues. The germline CDR1 and CDR2 sequences are DFQATT and SNEGSKA (reference sequence). V dropped 0 bases and J dropped 0; count of bases not matched to a gene: 3. The CDR3 loop reads CSAREASGTSYNEQFF. CDR3 sequence (DNA): TGCAGTGCTAGAGAGGCTAGCGGGACCTCCTACAATGAGCAGTTCTTC.

This clonotype has more than one count but fewer than ten. This may come from a read error, since a much larger clone is one base off. This rearrangement joins TRBV5-5 to TRBJ2-1, with 7 bases lining up with TRBD2. CDR1 and CDR2 from the germline V gene are SGHKS and YYEKEE (reference sequence). This CDR3 has 13 amino acids. V trimming: 3 bases; J trimming: 5 bases; junction bases outside the gene matches: 2. The CDR3 reads CASSSGTNNEQFF. In DNA form, the CDR3 reads TGTGCCAGCAGCTCCGGGACTAACAATGAGCAGTTCTTC.

The chain links TRBV9 to TRBJ2-1, with TRBD1 as a possible D gene (6 bases). The V and J ends lost 4 bases and 1 base respectively, with 15 bases between them. The CDR3 is 16 residues long. Germline V gene data show CDR1 as SGDLS and CDR2 as YYNGEE. The CDR3 nucleotides read TGTGCCAGCAGCCCCCAGGGGACACCTTCCTACAATGAGCAGTTCTTC. It encodes CASSPQGTPSYNEQFF. The whole variable domain, remainder taken from reference TRBV9 and TRBJ2-1, is DSGVTQTPKHLITATGQRVTLRCSPRSGDLSVYWYQQSLDQGLQFLIQYYNGEERAKGNILERFSAQQFPDLHSELNLSSLELGDSALYFCASSPQGTPSYNEQFFGPGTRLTVL.

The rearrangement links TRBV29-1 to TRBJ1-1, with 7 bases matching TRBD1. After removal of 5 bases from V and 4 bases from J, the junction contained 4 bases not matched to a gene. The CDR3 covers 12 residues. Germline-derived CDR1 and CDR2 are SQVTM and ANQGSEA. DNA of the CDR3: TGCAGCGTTAGACCAGGGGGCACTGAAGCTTTCTTT. Translating gives CSVRPGGTEAFF.

V usage is TRBV2 and J usage is TRBJ2-1; D is ambiguous. The V and J ends lost 9 bases and 13 bases respectively, with 22 bases between them. The CDR3 is 13 amino acids. Germline V gene sequence: CDR1 SNHLY, CDR2 FYNNEI. DNA of the CDR3: TGTGCCAGACCCCTTCTAGGGTTAGAGACCCAGTTCTTC. It encodes CARPLLGLETQFF.

This CDR3 is CASSPPNGRDHEQYF. Written as DNA, the CDR3 is TGTGCCAGCTCACCACCGAACGGGAGGGACCACGAGCAGTACTTC. This chain connects TRBV18 to TRBJ2-7, with 8 bases identical to TRBD2. Germline CDR1 KGHSH, CDR2 LQKENI. This CDR3 is 15 amino acids long. Germline trimming cut 0 bases from V and 5 bases from J; bases unmatched to any gene: 6.

The chain uses TRBV6-2 or TRBV6-3 and TRBJ2-7, with 9 positions matching TRBD2. This CDR3 contains 18 residues. V shed 6 bases and J 0 bases; nucleotides not matched to a gene: 15. Per germline, CDR1 MNHEY and CDR2 SVGEGT. CDR3 sequence: CASRPPPGLARSSYEQYF. CDR3 bases: TGTGCCAGCAGACCCCCTCCGGGACTAGCACGTAGCTCCTACGAGCAGTACTTC.

The chain joins TRBV6-5 to TRBJ2-1, with 7 bases identical to TRBD1. V lost 7 bases to trimming and J lost 10 bases; unmatched junction nucleotides: 7. The CDR3 runs to 12 residues. Germline loops: CDR1 MNHEY, CDR2 SVGAGI. CDR3 in DNA: TGTGCCAGCAAACAGGGGCCTGGGGAGCAGTTCTTC. Protein: CASKQGPGEQFF.

The gene calls are TRBV7-8 and TRBJ2-3; D may be TRBD2 (6 bases). This CDR3 region has 15 residues. V gave up 1 base and J gave up 4 bases, with 12 bases separating them. Germline V gene sequence: CDR1 SGHVS, CDR2 FQNEAQ. CDR3 loop: CASSLVVLAPDTQYF. CDR3 DNA: TGTGCCAGCAGCTTAGTAGTACTAGCTCCAGATACGCAGTATTTT.

This clonotype was found once. In DNA, the CDR3 is TGCAGTGCTAGTCCCGGCAGTATGAACACTGAAGCTTTCTTT. It specifies CSASPGSMNTEAFF. This rearrangement joins TRBV20-1 to TRBJ1-1; D remains unclear. There are 14 residues in the CDR3. CDR1 and CDR2 from the germline V gene are DFQATT and SNEGSKA (reference sequence). V was shortened by 3 bases and J by 0 bases, with 11 bases between the two germline ends.

The chain combines TRBV10-3 with TRBJ1-5; D uncertain. The CDR3 has 13 amino acids. The V gene lost 6 bases and the J gene lost 6 bases, with 12 bases spanning the gap. CDR1 and CDR2 (germline): ENHRY, SYGVKD. In nucleotides, the CDR3 is TGTGCCATCAGAGAGGGTATTGGTCAGCCCCAGCATTTT. Its translation: CAIREGIGQPQHF.

The chain links TRBV15 to TRBJ1-2; D is unresolved. CDR3 length: 13 amino acids. Trimming shortened V by 2 bases and J by 2 bases, and 6 bases separated the two germline ends. Germline values: CDR1 LNHNV, CDR2 YYDKDF (reference sequence). CDR3 sequence reads: CATSRRENYGYTF. DNA for the CDR3: TGTGCCACCAGCAGAAGGGAGAACTATGGCTACACCTTC. Drawing the rest from reference TRBV15 and TRBJ1-2, the complete variable domain is DAMVIQNPRYQVTQFGKPVTLSCSQTLNHNVMYWYQQKSSQAPKLLFHYYDKDFNNEADTPDNFQSRRPNTSFCFLDIRSPGLGDTAMYLCATSRRENYGYTFGSGTRLTVV.

V gene TRBV20-1 combines with J gene TRBJ1-5; possibly TRBD1 for D (5 bases). Germline values: CDR1 DFQATT, CDR2 SNEGSKA (reference sequence). The CDR3 covers 13 residues. V was pared by 6 bases and J by 4 bases, with 13 bases between. The DNA for the CDR3 is TGCAGTGCCGGACACTCTAATAATCAGCCCCAGCATTTT. The encoded protein is CSAGHSNNQPQHF.